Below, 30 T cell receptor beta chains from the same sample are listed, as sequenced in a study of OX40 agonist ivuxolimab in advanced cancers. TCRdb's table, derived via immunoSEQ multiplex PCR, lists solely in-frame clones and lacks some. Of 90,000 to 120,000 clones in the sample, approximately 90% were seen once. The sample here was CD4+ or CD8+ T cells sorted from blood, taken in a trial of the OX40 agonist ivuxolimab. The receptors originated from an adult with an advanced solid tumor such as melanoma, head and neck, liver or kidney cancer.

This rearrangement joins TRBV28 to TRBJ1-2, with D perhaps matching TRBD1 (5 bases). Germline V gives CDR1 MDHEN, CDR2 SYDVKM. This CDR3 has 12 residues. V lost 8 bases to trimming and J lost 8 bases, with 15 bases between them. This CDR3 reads CASDSRLRGYTF. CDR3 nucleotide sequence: TGTGCCAGCGACAGCCGACTACGGGGCTACACCTTC.

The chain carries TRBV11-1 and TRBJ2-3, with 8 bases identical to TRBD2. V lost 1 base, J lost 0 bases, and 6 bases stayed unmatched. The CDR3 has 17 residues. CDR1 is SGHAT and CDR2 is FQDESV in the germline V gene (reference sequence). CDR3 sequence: CASSLGLAGRSTDTQYF. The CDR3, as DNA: TGTGCCAGCAGCTTAGGGCTAGCGGGTAGAAGCACAGATACGCAGTATTTT.

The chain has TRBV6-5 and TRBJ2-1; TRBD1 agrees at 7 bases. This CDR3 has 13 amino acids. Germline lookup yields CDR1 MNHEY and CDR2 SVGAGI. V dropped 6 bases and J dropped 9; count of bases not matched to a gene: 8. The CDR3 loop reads CASRTSRGIEQFF. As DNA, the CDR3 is TGTGCCAGCAGGACATCCAGGGGGATTGAGCAGTTCTTC.

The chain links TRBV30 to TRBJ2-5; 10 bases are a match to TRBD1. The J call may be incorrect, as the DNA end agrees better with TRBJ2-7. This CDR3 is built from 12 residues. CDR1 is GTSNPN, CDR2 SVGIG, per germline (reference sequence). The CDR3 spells CAGDRGTYEQYF. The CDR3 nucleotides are TGTGCCGGGGACAGGGGAACCTACGAGCAGTACTTC.

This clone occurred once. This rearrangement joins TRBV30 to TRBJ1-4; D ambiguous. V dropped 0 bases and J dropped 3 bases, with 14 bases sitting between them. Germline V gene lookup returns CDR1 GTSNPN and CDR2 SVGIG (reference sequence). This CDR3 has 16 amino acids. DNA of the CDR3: TGTGCCTGGAGTGTACCGTCGGGTGGTTCTAATGAAAAACTGTTTTTT. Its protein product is CAWSVPSGGSNEKLFF.

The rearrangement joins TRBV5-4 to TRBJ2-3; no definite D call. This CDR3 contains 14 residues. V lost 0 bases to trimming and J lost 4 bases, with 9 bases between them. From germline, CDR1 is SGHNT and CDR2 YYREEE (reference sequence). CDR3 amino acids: CASSLEVSSDTQYF. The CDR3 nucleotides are TGTGCCAGCAGCTTGGAGGTGAGCTCAGATACGCAGTATTTT.

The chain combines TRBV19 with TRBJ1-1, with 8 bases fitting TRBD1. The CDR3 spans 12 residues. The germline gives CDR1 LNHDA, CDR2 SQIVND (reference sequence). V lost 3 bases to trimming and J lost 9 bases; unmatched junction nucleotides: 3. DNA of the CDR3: TGTGCCAGTAGTATGGACAGGGTACAAGCTTTCTTT. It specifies CASSMDRVQAFF.

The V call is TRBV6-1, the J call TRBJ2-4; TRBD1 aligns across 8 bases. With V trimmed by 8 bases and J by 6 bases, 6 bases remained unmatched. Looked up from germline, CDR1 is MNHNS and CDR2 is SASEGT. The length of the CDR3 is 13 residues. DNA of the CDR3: TGTGCCAGCGCGGAGCAGGGGGCAAACATTCAGTACTTC. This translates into CASAEQGANIQYF.

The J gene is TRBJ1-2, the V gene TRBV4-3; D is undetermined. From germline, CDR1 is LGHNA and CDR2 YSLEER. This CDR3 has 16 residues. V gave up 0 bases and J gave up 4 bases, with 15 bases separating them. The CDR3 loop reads CASSQDLGKPIYGYTF. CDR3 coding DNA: TGCGCCAGCAGCCAAGATCTGGGGAAGCCCATCTATGGCTACACCTTC.

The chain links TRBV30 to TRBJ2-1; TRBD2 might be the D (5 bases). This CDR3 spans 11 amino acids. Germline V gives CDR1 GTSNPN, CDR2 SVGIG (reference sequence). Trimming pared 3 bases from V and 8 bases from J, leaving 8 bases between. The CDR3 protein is CAWSRGYEQFF. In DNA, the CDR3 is TGTGCCTGGAGCCGAGGGTATGAGCAGTTCTTC.

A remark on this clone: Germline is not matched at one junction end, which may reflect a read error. CDR3 protein: CASSLGLAGEQYF. CDR3 sequence (DNA): TGTGCTAGCAGCCTCGGACTAGCGGGCGAGCAGTACTTC. V usage is TRBV7-7 and J usage is TRBJ2-7; 11 nucleotides line up with TRBD2. The CDR3 runs 13 residues. CDR1 is SSHAT, CDR2 FNYEAQ, per germline (reference sequence). Using reference TRBV7-7 and TRBJ2-7 for the parts outside the CDR3, the full variable domain is GAGVSQSPRYKVTKRGQDVTLRCDPISSHATLYWYQQALGQGPEFLTYFNYEAQPDKSGLPSDRFSAERPEGSISTLTIQRTEQRDSAMYRCASSLGLAGEQYFGPGTRLTVT.

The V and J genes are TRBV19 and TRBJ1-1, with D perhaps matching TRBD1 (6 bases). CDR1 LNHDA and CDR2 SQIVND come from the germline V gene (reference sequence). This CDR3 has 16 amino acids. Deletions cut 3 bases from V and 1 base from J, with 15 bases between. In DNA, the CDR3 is TGTGCCAGTAGTATGATCCCGCAGGGGCAGAACACTGAAGCTTTCTTT. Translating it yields CASSMIPQGQNTEAFF.

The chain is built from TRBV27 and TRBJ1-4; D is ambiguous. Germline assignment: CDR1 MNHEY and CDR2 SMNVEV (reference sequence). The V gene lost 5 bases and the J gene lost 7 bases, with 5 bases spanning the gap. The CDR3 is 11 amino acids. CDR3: CASSAGEKLFF. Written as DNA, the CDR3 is TGTGCCAGCAGTGCTGGTGAAAAACTGTTTTTT.

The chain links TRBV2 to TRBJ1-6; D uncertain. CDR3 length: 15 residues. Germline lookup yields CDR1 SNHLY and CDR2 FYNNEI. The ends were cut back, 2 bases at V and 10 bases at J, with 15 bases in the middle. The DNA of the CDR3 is TGTGCCAGCAGTGAATCTGGGGTTTCACGATCACCCCTCCACTTT. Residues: CASSESGVSRSPLHF.

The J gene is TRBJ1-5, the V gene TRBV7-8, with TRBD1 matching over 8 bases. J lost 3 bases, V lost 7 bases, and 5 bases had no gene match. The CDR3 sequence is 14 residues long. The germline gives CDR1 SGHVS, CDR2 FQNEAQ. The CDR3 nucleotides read TGTGCCAGCACCATGACAGGGGTCAATCAGCCCCAGCATTTT. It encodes CASTMTGVNQPQHF.

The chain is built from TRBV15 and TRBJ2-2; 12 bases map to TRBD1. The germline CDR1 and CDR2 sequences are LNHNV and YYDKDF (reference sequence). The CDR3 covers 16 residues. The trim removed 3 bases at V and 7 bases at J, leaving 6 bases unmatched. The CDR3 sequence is CATSRGGTGGLGELFF. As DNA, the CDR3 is TGTGCCACCAGCAGGGGAGGGACAGGGGGCCTCGGGGAGCTGTTTTTT.

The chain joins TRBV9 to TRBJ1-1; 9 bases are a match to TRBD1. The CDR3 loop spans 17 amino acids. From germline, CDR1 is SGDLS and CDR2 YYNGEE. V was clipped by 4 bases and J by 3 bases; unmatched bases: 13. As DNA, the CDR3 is TGTGCCAGCAGCAACCAGGGAACAGGGGGCGTGGACACTGAAGCTTTCTTT. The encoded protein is CASSNQGTGGVDTEAFF.

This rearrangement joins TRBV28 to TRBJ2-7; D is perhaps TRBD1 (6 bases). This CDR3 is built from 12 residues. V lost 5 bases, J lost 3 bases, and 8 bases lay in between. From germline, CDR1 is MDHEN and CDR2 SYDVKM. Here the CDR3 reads CASSPDSYEQYF. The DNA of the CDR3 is TGTGCCAGCAGTCCGGACAGCTACGAGCAGTACTTC.

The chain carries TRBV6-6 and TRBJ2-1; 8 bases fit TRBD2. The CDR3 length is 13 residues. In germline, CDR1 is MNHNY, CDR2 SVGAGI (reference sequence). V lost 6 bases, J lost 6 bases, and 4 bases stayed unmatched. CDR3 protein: CASRAGLANEQFF. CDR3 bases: TGTGCCAGCAGAGCCGGACTAGCCAATGAGCAGTTCTTC.

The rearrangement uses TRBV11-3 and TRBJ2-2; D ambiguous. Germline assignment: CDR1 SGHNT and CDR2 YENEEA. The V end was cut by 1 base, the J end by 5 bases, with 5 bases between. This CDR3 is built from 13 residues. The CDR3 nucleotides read TGTGCCAGCAGCTTAGGGGATACCGGGGAGCTGTTTTTT. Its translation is CASSLGDTGELFF.

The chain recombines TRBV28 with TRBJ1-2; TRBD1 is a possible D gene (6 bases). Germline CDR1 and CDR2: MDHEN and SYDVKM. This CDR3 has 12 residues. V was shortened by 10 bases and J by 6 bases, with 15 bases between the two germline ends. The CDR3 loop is CATSGTPDGYTF. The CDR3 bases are TGTGCCACCTCGGGGACACCGGATGGCTACACCTTC.

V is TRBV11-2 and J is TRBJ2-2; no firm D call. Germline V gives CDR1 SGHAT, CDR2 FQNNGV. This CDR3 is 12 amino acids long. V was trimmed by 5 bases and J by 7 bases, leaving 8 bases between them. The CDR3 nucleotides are TGTGCCAGCAGCGTAGGTGTCGGGGAGCTGTTTTTT. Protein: CASSVGVGELFF.

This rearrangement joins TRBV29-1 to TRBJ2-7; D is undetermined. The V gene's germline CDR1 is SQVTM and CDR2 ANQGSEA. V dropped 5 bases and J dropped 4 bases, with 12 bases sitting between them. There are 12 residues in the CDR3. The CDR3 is CSVLTVAYEQYF. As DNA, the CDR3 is TGCAGCGTTTTGACTGTCGCTTACGAGCAGTACTTC.

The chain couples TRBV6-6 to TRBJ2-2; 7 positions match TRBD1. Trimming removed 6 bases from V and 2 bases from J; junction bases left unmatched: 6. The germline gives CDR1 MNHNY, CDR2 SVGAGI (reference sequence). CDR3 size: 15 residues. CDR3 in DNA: TGTGCCAGCAGGACAGGGTCTCTAAACACCGGGGAGCTGTTTTTT. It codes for CASRTGSLNTGELFF.

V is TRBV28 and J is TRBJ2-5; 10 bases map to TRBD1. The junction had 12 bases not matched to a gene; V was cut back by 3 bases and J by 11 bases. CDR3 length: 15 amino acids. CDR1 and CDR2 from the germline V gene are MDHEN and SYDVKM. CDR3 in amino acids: CASSLAGTGDREQYF. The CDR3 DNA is TGTGCCAGCAGTTTGGCCGGGACAGGGGATAGAGAGCAGTACTTC. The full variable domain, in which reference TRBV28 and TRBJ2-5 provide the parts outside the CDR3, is DVKVTQSSRYLVKRTGEKVFLECVQDMDHENMFWYRQDPGLGLRLIYFSYDVKMKEKGDIPEGYSVSREKKERFSLILESASTNQTSMYLCASSLAGTGDREQYFGPGTRLLVL.

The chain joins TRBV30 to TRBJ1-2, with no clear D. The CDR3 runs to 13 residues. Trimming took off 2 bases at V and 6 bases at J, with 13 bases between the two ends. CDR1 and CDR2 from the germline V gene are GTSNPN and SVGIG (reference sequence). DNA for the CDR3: TGTGCCTGGAGTCCCATAGGAGGGAATGGCTACACCTTC. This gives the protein CAWSPIGGNGYTF.

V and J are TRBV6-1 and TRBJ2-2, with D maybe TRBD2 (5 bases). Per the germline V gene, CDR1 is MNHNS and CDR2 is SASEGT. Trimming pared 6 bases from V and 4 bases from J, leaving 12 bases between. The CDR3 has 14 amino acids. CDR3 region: CASSATGSTGELFF. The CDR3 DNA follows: TGTGCCAGCAGCGCCACGGGATCCACCGGGGAGCTGTTTTTT.

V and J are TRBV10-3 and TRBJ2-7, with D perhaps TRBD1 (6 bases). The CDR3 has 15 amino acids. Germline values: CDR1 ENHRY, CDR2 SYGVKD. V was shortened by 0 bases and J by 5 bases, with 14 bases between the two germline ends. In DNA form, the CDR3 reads TGTGCCATCAGTGAGTCAGGGGGTAAAAGGGACGAGCAGTACTTC. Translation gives CAISESGGKRDEQYF.

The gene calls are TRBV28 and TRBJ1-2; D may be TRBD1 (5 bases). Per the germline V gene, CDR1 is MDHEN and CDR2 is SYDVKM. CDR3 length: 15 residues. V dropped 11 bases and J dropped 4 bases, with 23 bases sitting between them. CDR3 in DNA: TGTGCCGGTCGAACCGGAACAGGCGAACCCTATGGCTACACCTTC. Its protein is CAGRTGTGEPYGYTF.

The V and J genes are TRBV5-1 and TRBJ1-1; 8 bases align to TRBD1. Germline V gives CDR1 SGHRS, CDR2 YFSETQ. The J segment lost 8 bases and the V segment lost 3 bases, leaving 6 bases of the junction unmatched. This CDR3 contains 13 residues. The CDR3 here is CASSSADRAEAFF. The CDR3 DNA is TGCGCCAGCAGCTCGGCGGACAGGGCGGAAGCTTTCTTT.